Following are 21 T cell receptor beta chains from one sample sequenced in a study of Graves' ophthalmopathy and Graves' hyperthyroidism. Researchers took RNA transcripts and amplified TCR beta CDR3 regions from them. An opening RT-PCR round employed HTBI primers and preceded a second-round multiplex PCR. TCRdb itself ran the multiplex PCR reads through MiXCR, one entry per CDR3 protein. The sample has more than 300,000 distinct CDR3 sequences, 15% seen once. Sequenced material: peripheral blood. The receptors come from a woman under 30 with stable Graves' hyperthyroidism.

Turning to this clonotype: This may stem from a read error, because a much larger clone lies one nucleotide away. The CDR3 is CSARTAGLTETQYF. Here the CDR3 DNA reads TGCAGTGCTAGGACGGCGGGCCTAACAGAGACCCAGTACTTC. The V gene is TRBV20-1, the J gene TRBJ2-5; D may be TRBD2 (5 bases). The V gene lost 3 bases and the J gene lost 4 bases, with 15 bases spanning the gap. Germline values: CDR1 DFQATT, CDR2 SNEGSKA (reference sequence). The CDR3 has 14 amino acids.

The gene calls are TRBV20-1 and TRBJ2-7; a possible D gene is TRBD1 (6 bases). With 6 bases removed from V and 6 bases from J, the gap between germline ends came to 21 bases. CDR3 length: 14 residues. CDR1 and CDR2 (germline): DFQATT, SNEGSKA (reference sequence). CDR3: CSAPRGTPLGEQYF. Here the CDR3 DNA reads TGCAGTGCCCCTAGGGGGACCCCCCTGGGCGAGCAGTACTTC.

This clonotype was observed a few times. This sequence joins TRBV6-5 and TRBJ1-6; TRBD1 matches at 8 bases. Trimming cost V 4 bases and J 9 bases; bases outside gene matches: 8. The V gene's germline CDR1 is MNHEY and CDR2 SVGAGI. CDR3 size: 15 residues. The CDR3: CASSWQGAIRSPLHF. In DNA, the CDR3 is TGTGCCAGCAGTTGGCAGGGGGCGATTCGTTCACCCCTCCACTTT.

At least ten counts were recorded for this clonotype. This chain links TRBV20-1 with TRBJ1-1, with D unresolved. V was cut by 0 bases and J by 3 bases, with 5 bases left in between. The CDR3 totals 12 residues. Germline V lookup: CDR1 DFQATT, CDR2 SNEGSKA (reference sequence). Here the CDR3 reads CSAREWDTEAFF. The CDR3 DNA follows: TGCAGTGCTAGAGAGTGGGACACTGAAGCTTTCTTT.

Details on this clonotype: A read error may be the cause here, since a much bigger clone is one base away. V and J are TRBV7-9 and TRBJ1-1, with D perhaps TRBD1 (5 bases). Trimming cost V 5 bases and J 2 bases, with 15 bases left between them. The CDR3 totals 15 residues. Germline CDR1 and CDR2: SEHNR and FQNEAQ (reference sequence). The CDR3 loop is CASSVLGRTNTEAFF. The CDR3 DNA is TGTGCCAGCAGCGTTTTGGGACGGACTAACACTGAAGCTTTCTTT. The variable domain in full, with the rest retrieved from reference TRBV7-9 and TRBJ1-1, is DTGVSQNPRHKITKRGQNVTFRCDPISEHNRLYWYRQTLGQGPEFLTYFQNEAQLEKSRLLSDRFSAERPKGSFSTLEIQRTEQGDSAMYLCASSVLGRTNTEAFFGQGTRLTVV.

In this sample, this clonotype turned up many times. This chain uses TRBV5-1 with TRBJ2-2; 8 bases fit TRBD1. V shed 0 bases, J shed 4 bases, and the junction held 5 bases outside the gene matches. Per the germline V gene, CDR1 is SGHRS and CDR2 is YFSETQ. This CDR3 is built from 16 residues. DNA for the CDR3: TGCGCCAGCAGCTTGGCAGGGGGCAGTACCACCGGGGAGCTGTTTTTT. Its protein is CASSLAGGSTTGELFF. Full variable domain (missing parts from reference TRBV5-1 and TRBJ2-2): KAGVTQTPRYLIKTRGQQVTLSCSPISGHRSVSWYQQTPGQGLQFLFEYFSETQRNKGNFPGRFSGRQFSNSRSEMNVSTLELGDSALYLCASSLAGGSTTGELFFGEGSRLTVL.

This clonotype was counted only a few times. V and J are TRBV5-1 and TRBJ1-1; 9 bases map to TRBD1. Per germline, CDR1 SGHRS and CDR2 YFSETQ. The CDR3 runs to 18 residues. The V and J ends lost 4 bases and 3 bases, in that order; junction bases with no gene match: 16. The CDR3 DNA reads TGCGCCAGCAGCCTGCGATTTTTTATACGACAGGGGGACACTGAAGCTTTCTTT. Residues: CASSLRFFIRQGDTEAFF.

This clonotype was picked up many times. This sequence may be a read error, since a much larger clone differs from it by one base. V and J are TRBV12-3 or TRBV12-4 and TRBJ2-5; D gene ambiguous. The CDR3 covers 15 residues. For the CDR3, the DNA is TGTGCCAGCAGTTTTATAGCTGGGGTACAAGAGACCAAGTACTTC. Translation: CASSFIAGVQETKYF.

This clonotype has a count of ten or more. J is TRBJ1-5 and V is TRBV10-3; tentatively, D is TRBD1 (6 bases). CDR1 and CDR2 (germline): ENHRY, SYGVKD. The germline V and J ends were trimmed by 2 bases and 0 bases, with 8 bases remaining between them. This CDR3 is 15 amino acids long. The CDR3 is CAISEGQNSNQPQHF. CDR3 DNA sequence: TGTGCCATCAGTGAGGGACAGAATAGCAATCAGCCCCAGCATTTT.

This clonotype occurred many times. The chain employs TRBV12-3 or TRBV12-4 and TRBJ1-2; 7 bases agree with TRBD1. The CDR3 covers 15 residues. V shed 1 base, J shed 1 base, and the junction held 3 bases outside the gene matches. The CDR3 protein is CASSLGGQINYGYTF. DNA of the CDR3: TGTGCCAGCAGTTTAGGGGGACAGATTAACTATGGCTACACCTTC.

The chain has TRBV9 and TRBJ2-7; 8 bases are a match to TRBD1. V dropped 2 bases and J dropped 5; count of bases not matched to a gene: 15. Germline V CDR1 and CDR2: SGDLS, YYNGEE. This CDR3 has 17 amino acids. The CDR3 is CASSVGTGRLGLHEQYF. CDR3 DNA: TGTGCCAGCAGCGTTGGGACAGGCCGGCTGGGTCTTCACGAGCAGTACTTC.

This clonotype is a singleton in its sample. The junction and the germline gene differ at one end; a read error may be behind it. The CDR3 spells CASSLGKALDDQYF. The CDR3, as DNA: TGTGCCAGCAGTTTAGGCAAGGCCCTCGACGATCAGTACTTC. The chain has TRBV12-3 or TRBV12-4 and TRBJ2-7; D gene ambiguous. The length of the CDR3 is 14 residues.

This clonotype was recorded at least ten times. The J gene is TRBJ2-5, the V gene TRBV6-1, with a possible D match to TRBD1 (5 bases). CDR3 length: 13 amino acids. In germline, CDR1 is MNHNS, CDR2 SASEGT. Trimming pared 9 bases from V and 1 base from J, leaving 12 bases between. The CDR3 here is CASRVGVQETQYF. DNA of the CDR3: TGTGCCAGTCGGGTAGGGGTCCAAGAGACCCAGTACTTC.

The sample holds many counts of this clonotype. This chain uses TRBV12-3 or TRBV12-4 with TRBJ1-5; the D gene is possibly TRBD1 (5 bases). V was pared by 7 bases and J by 3 bases, with 16 bases between. The CDR3 consists of 15 residues. DNA of the CDR3: TGTGCCAGCACTAAGAGCGGGGGTGCCAATCAGCCCCAGCATTTT. This gives the protein CASTKSGGANQPQHF.

The V and J genes are TRBV28 and TRBJ1-3; D gene unclear. The germline V and J ends were trimmed by 7 bases and 2 bases, with 12 bases remaining between them. There are 14 residues in the CDR3. CDR1 MDHEN and CDR2 SYDVKM come from the germline V gene. The CDR3 DNA reads TGTGCCAGCATGGTCAGCCGGGCTGGAAACACCATATATTTT. Translated: CASMVSRAGNTIYF.

This clonotype has only a few counts. This chain uses TRBV6-1 with TRBJ1-1; D is unclear. V lost 4 bases and J lost 2, with 8 bases in between. Germline assignment: CDR1 MNHNS and CDR2 SASEGT. This CDR3 has 13 amino acids. The CDR3: CASSAYPNTEAFF. The CDR3 DNA is TGTGCCAGCAGTGCCTATCCCAACACTGAAGCTTTCTTT.

This clonotype was detected ten times or more. This rearrangement joins TRBV11-2 to TRBJ1-1; TRBD1 matches at 7 bases. V trimming: 2 bases; J trimming: 0 bases; junction bases outside the gene matches: 6. CDR3 length: 16 amino acids. Germline V gene lookup returns CDR1 SGHAT and CDR2 FQNNGV. CDR3 amino acids: CASSLPRTGMNTEAFF. The DNA for the CDR3 is TGTGCCAGCAGCTTACCTCGGACAGGTATGAACACTGAAGCTTTCTTT.

This clonotype was counted ten times or more. V and J are TRBV29-1 and TRBJ1-2, with D unclear. The V and J ends lost 4 bases and 5 bases respectively, with 20 bases between them. The CDR3 is made up of 15 amino acids. CDR1 is SQVTM and CDR2 is ANQGSEA in the germline V gene. The CDR3 sequence is CSVAEGPTLYYGYTF. DNA of the CDR3: TGCAGCGTTGCGGAAGGACCCACCCTTTATTATGGCTACACCTTC.

This clonotype was detected many times. This rearrangement joins TRBV12-5 to TRBJ2-5; D perhaps matches TRBD1 (6 bases). The CDR3 length is 13 residues. V lost 8 bases to trimming and J lost 1 base, with 11 bases between them. Germline V CDR1 and CDR2: LGHNT, FRNRAP. CDR3 bases: TGTGCTAGTCTTAAGACAGGCCAAGAGACCCAGTACTTC. This codes for CASLKTGQETQYF. Full variable domain (rest looked up from reference TRBV12-5 and TRBJ2-5): DARVTQTPRHKVTEMGQEVTMRCQPILGHNTVFWYRQTMMQGLELLAYFRNRAPLDDSGMPKDRFSAEMPDATLATLKIQPSEPRDSAVYFCASLKTGQETQYFGPGTRLLVL.

The CDR3 loop reads CASSPTGGTKNIQYF. The CDR3 bases are TGTGCCAGCAGCCCGACGGGGGGGACCAAAAACATTCAGTACTTC. The genes are TRBV7-9 and TRBJ2-4; 8 nucleotides agree with TRBD2. Germline values: CDR1 SEHNR, CDR2 FQNEAQ (reference sequence). The V and J ends lost 5 bases and 2 bases, in that order; junction bases with no gene match: 5. This CDR3 is 15 amino acids long.

Ten or more counts support this clonotype. V gene TRBV13 combines with J gene TRBJ1-2; 9 bases align to TRBD1. The CDR3 is 20 residues long. The trim removed 1 base at V and 4 bases at J, leaving 19 bases unmatched. Germline assignment: CDR1 PRHDT and CDR2 FYEKMQ (reference sequence). CDR3 loop: CASSLDGRWDREKPGYGYTF. CDR3 bases: TGTGCCAGCAGCTTAGACGGTAGATGGGACAGGGAGAAACCGGGCTATGGCTACACCTTC.